What follows are 17 T cell receptor beta chains derived from one specimen sequenced in a study of T cells in Graves' hyperthyroidism and ophthalmopathy. RNA transcripts served as the template for amplifying TCR beta CDR3 regions. The HTBI primer set was used in a first-round RT-PCR of the TCR CDR3. A single record per CDR3 protein comes from TCRdb applying MiXCR to the multiplex PCR reads. The table lists 250,000 to 300,000 distinct CDR3 sequences, just over 14% of them singletons. The sample taken for sequencing was blood. The source is a woman aged 40 to 50 with Graves' hyperthyroidism that later progressed to Graves' ophthalmopathy.

V and J are TRBV19 and TRBJ1-1; no firm D call. The length of the CDR3 is 12 residues. CDR1 LNHDA and CDR2 SQIVND come from the germline V gene (reference sequence). The V gene lost 6 bases and the J gene lost 5 bases, with 10 bases spanning the gap. CDR3 protein: CASRPRRTEAFF. DNA for the CDR3: TGTGCCAGTAGGCCCCGGAGGACTGAAGCTTTCTTT.

This clonotype occurred a few times. The chain joins TRBV5-6 to TRBJ2-7; no reliable D call. Per germline, CDR1 SGHDT and CDR2 YYEEEE. Between the trimmed V and J ends, which lost 0 bases and 2 bases, there was a span of 9 bases. CDR3 size: 14 residues. The CDR3 nucleotides are TGTGCCAGCAGCTTGGGGTTTCCGACCTACGAGCAGTACTTC. This translates into CASSLGFPTYEQYF. The full variable domain, completed using reference TRBV5-6 and TRBJ2-7, is DAGVTQSPTHLIKTRGQQVTLRCSPKSGHDTVSWYQQALGQGPQFIFQYYEEEERQRGNFPDRFSGHQFPNYSSELNVNALLLGDSALYLCASSLGFPTYEQYFGPGTRLTVT.

On this clonotype itself: This may be a read error, as it is one base from a much larger clone. This sequence joins TRBV5-5 and TRBJ2-4; the match to TRBD2 covers 12 bases. CDR1 SGHKS and CDR2 YYEKEE come from the germline V gene (reference sequence). The CDR3 loop spans 18 amino acids. The CDR3 sequence is CAGSSGLAGLLAKNIQYF. CDR3 nucleotide sequence: TGTGCCGGCAGCTCGGGACTAGCGGGCCTCCTAGCCAAAAACATTCAGTACTTC.

This clonotype was recorded many times. V gene TRBV5-1 combines with J gene TRBJ1-1; TRBD1 is a possible D gene (6 bases). Germline V gene data show CDR1 as SGHRS and CDR2 as YFSETQ. Trimming removed 5 bases at V and 1 base at J, with 9 bases between. There are 13 residues in the CDR3. The CDR3 DNA is TGCGCCAGCAGAGACAGGAGGAACACTGAAGCTTTCTTT. Encoded protein: CASRDRRNTEAFF.

This clonotype appeared many times. The chain joins TRBV24-1 to TRBJ2-1; maybe TRBD2 (5 bases). Germline V gene lookup returns CDR1 KGHDR and CDR2 SFDVKD. V was cut by 4 bases and J by 0 bases, with 15 bases left in between. The CDR3 loop spans 17 amino acids. CDR3 in amino acids: CATSDRDGLSSYNEQFF. DNA of the CDR3: TGTGCCACCAGTGACCGTGACGGACTCAGCTCCTACAATGAGCAGTTCTTC.

This clonotype was picked up a small number of times. The chain employs TRBV28 and TRBJ2-7; 9 bases match TRBD2. This CDR3 contains 16 residues. With 6 bases clipped from V and 7 bases from J, the junction kept 16 bases outside the gene matches. Germline V gene data show CDR1 as MDHEN and CDR2 as SYDVKM. The CDR3 DNA is TGTGCCAGCAGCCTTCACAGACTAGCGGTTTACGAGGAGCAGTACTTC. Its translation: CASSLHRLAVYEEQYF.

This clonotype was recorded at least ten times. The V gene is TRBV12-3 or TRBV12-4, the J gene TRBJ2-3; TRBD2 is a possible D gene (6 bases). The CDR3 consists of 14 residues. The V gene lost 6 bases and the J gene lost 5 bases, with 15 bases spanning the gap. The CDR3 loop is CASSPGLMRDTQYF. In DNA, the CDR3 is TGTGCCAGCAGCCCGGGACTTATGCGAGATACGCAGTATTTT.

This clonotype was seen a few times. This chain connects TRBV28 to TRBJ2-7, with 7 bases that match TRBD2. This CDR3 is built from 13 residues. Germline trimming cut 7 bases from V and 2 bases from J; bases unmatched to any gene: 5. Germline CDR1 is MDHEN and CDR2 is SYDVKM. CDR3 protein: CASNVGGTYEQYF. The DNA of the CDR3 is TGTGCCAGCAATGTGGGAGGGACCTACGAGCAGTACTTC.

J is TRBJ2-1 and V is TRBV18; D uncertain. The V gene lost 2 bases and the J gene lost 7 bases, with 15 bases spanning the gap. This CDR3 is built from 15 residues. The germline CDR1 and CDR2 sequences are KGHSH and LQKENI. In DNA form, the CDR3 reads TGTGCCAGCTCACCATTAAGGACGTTCGAGAATGAGCAGTTCTTC. Translating it yields CASSPLRTFENEQFF.

There are many counts of this clonotype. J is TRBJ2-1 and V is TRBV25-1, with 8 bases fitting TRBD1. The germline gives CDR1 MGHDK, CDR2 SYGVNS. There are 14 residues in the CDR3. The trim removed 3 bases at V and 8 bases at J, leaving 6 bases unmatched. The DNA for the CDR3 is TGTGCCAGCAGTGAGGGACAGGCTTGGGATGAGCAGTTCTTC. It encodes CASSEGQAWDEQFF.

This clonotype was detected many times. This sequence joins TRBV28 and TRBJ2-5; D could derive from TRBD1 or TRBD2 (6 bases each). The germline V and J ends were trimmed by 5 bases and 11 bases, with 15 bases remaining between them. The CDR3 contains 12 residues. Germline lookup yields CDR1 MDHEN and CDR2 SYDVKM. This CDR3 reads CASSRPGAGQYF. The CDR3 nucleotides are TGTGCCAGCAGTCGACCGGGGGCAGGACAGTACTTC.

This chain uses TRBV30 with TRBJ1-3; D gene ambiguous. Per the germline V gene, CDR1 is GTSNPN and CDR2 is SVGIG (reference sequence). The V and J ends lost 3 bases and 6 bases respectively, with 6 bases between them. There are 11 residues in the CDR3. CDR3 loop: CAWSLINTIYF. The CDR3 nucleotides are TGTGCCTGGAGCTTAATAAACACCATATATTTT. The full variable domain, completed using reference TRBV30 and TRBJ1-3, is SQTIHQWPATLVQPVGSPLSLECTVEGTSNPNLYWYRQAAGRGLQLLFYSVGIGQISSEVPQNLSASRPQDRQFILSSKKLLLSDSGFYLCAWSLINTIYFGEGSWLTVV.

This clonotype has at least ten counts. V is TRBV28 and J is TRBJ2-7; 7 bases line up with TRBD2. CDR1 and CDR2 from the germline V gene are MDHEN and SYDVKM. V shed 6 bases, J shed 0 bases, and the junction held 11 bases outside the gene matches. The CDR3 runs 16 residues. Written as DNA, the CDR3 is TGTGCCAGCAGCCATTATAGCGGGCCCTTCTCCTACGAGCAGTACTTC. This gives the protein CASSHYSGPFSYEQYF.

This clonotype showed up many times. This chain connects TRBV12-3 or TRBV12-4 to TRBJ1-2; TRBD1 matches at 7 bases. Trimming at V came to 5 bases and at J to 2 bases, leaving 8 bases not matched to a gene. The CDR3 consists of 15 residues. CDR3 nucleotides: TGTGCCAGCAGTCCTATGGGACAGCTCAACTATGGCTACACCTTC. Translation gives CASSPMGQLNYGYTF.

This clonotype was found many times. The gene calls are TRBV20-1 and TRBJ1-2; D might be TRBD1 (6 bases). This CDR3 has 16 residues. Germline lookup yields CDR1 DFQATT and CDR2 SNEGSKA (reference sequence). The ends were cut back, 0 bases at V and 4 bases at J, with 18 bases in the middle. The CDR3 reads CSARDPLNRVGYGYTF. CDR3 in DNA: TGCAGTGCTAGAGATCCCTTGAACAGGGTAGGCTATGGCTACACCTTC.

At least ten counts were recorded for this clonotype. The rearrangement joins TRBV28 to TRBJ1-1; D unresolved. Germline V gene sequence: CDR1 MDHEN, CDR2 SYDVKM. The CDR3 contains 17 residues. V was cut by 3 bases and J by 4 bases, with 21 bases left in between. The CDR3 bases are TGTGCCAGCAGTTTTCTTTCAGGCCTCCCAGGAGGCACTGAAGCTTTCTTT. Its protein product is CASSFLSGLPGGTEAFF.

This clonotype was counted many times. The rearrangement joins TRBV12-3 or TRBV12-4 to TRBJ2-1; TRBD2 matches 8 bases. The CDR3 covers 14 residues. The trim removed 6 bases at V and 6 bases at J, leaving 7 bases unmatched. CDR3 amino acids: CASSPGLASNEQFF. The CDR3 DNA is TGTGCCAGCAGCCCCGGACTAGCCTCCAATGAGCAGTTCTTC.